The source of this T cell receptor (beta chain) is a study of shared clonotypes between healthy human individuals. General study results and limits: The low donor count limited represented genetic and exposure-history diversity. Large sequencing depth failed to make sorted-subset sequencing complete, rarefaction showed.

Selected positively for CCR7 and CD45RO-negative, naive CD8 cells excluded terminally differentiated effector memory CD45RA+ cells. Profiled with immunoSEQ multiplex PCR; TCRdb holds only in-frame clones, not every one. The table includes about 580,000 clones, nearly 98% detected once. Concerning this clone: Its antigen is currently unknown.

The CDR3 loop spans 14 amino acids. Germline loops: CDR1 SNHLY, CDR2 FYNNEI. The V end lost 6 bases, the J end lost 4 bases, and 14 bases lay between the germline ends. This chain uses TRBV2 with TRBJ2-3; D remains unclear. The source material was naive CD8+ T cells sorted from blood. The sequence came from a man aged 25-40 years in good health. Here the CDR3 reads CASSPKVGSDTQYF. The CDR3, as DNA: TGTGCCAGCAGCCCTAAGGTGGGGTCAGATACGCAGTATTTT. The full variable domain, in which reference TRBV2 and TRBJ2-3 provide the parts outside the CDR3, is EPEVTQTPSHQVTQMGQEVILRCVPISNHLYFYWYRQILGQKVEFLVSFYNNEISEKSEIFDDQFSVERPDGSNFTLKIRSTKLEDSAMYFCASSPKVGSDTQYFGPGTRLTVL.